This TCR beta chain was obtained from a study of tumor and adjacent non-tumor tissue in lung cancer (dated by TCRdb to the late 2010s). The study in broad terms: The cohort included more than 9 adenocarcinoma, 2 squamous cell carcinoma and 1 small cell lung cancer patients. Some 30 paired specimens, one tumor and one normal lung sample per patient, were profiled by TCRbeta CDR3 sequencing. Ages among the 15 or so patients ranged from about 31 to 80 years, there were roughly ten men and 5 women, and disease was at TNM stage I to III. Bulk TCRbeta repertoires were compared between lung tumor tissue and matched distant non-tumor lung tissue obtained from approximately 16 lung cancer patients. A total of 95 million to 150 million productive TCRbeta reads were generated by sequencing, corresponding to an average of about 4.2 million reads per sample.

Broader findings and caveats from the paper: The top 100 clones made up a significantly larger cumulative share of the repertoire in normal lung than in tumor tissue. Neither the sequencing platform nor unique molecular identifiers are mentioned in the methods. The cohort had only roughly 14 patients, and the authors noted that larger samples and more detailed clinical data are needed. Peripheral blood was not sequenced, so blood TCRbeta repertoires were not examined in the lung cancer patients of the study. Significantly higher TCR diversity (inverse Simpson) was observed in tumor tissue than in normal lung tissue (approximately 430 vs 150, P = 0.0075, Mann-Whitney U test). TCR diversity was significantly higher in younger patients, and greater tumor TCR diversity was associated with shorter overall survival and shorter disease-free survival.

From cysteine to phenylalanine, the CDR3 is 16 amino acids long. CDR3 DNA is the only sequence kept; it has 48 bases, read in frame from the first base. CDR1 and CDR2, per the germline V gene (reference sequence), are SGHAT and FQDESV. Remarks on this clonotype: Which antigen it targets is not known. A read error may produce the germline difference seen at one junction end.

RNA was isolated from bulk unsorted tissue, and RNA quality was assessed with a NanoDrop ND-1000 and an Agilent 2100. Donors were newly diagnosed lung cancer patients admitted for thoracic surgery in China between August and November 2014, without prior chemotherapy. Anyone who had undergone radiotherapy or chemotherapy before, or who had another cancer at the same time, was left out of the study. Surgical tissue pieces of about 1-2.1 cm3 were preserved in RNAlater solution and were kept at -80 degrees C until use. Receptor libraries were prepared by multiplex PCR. Data came from an Illumina HiSeq 2500. Following protocols modified from ARM-PCR, the researchers constructed TCRbeta libraries through three rounds of nested PCR with primers (Table S4). PCR products of 200-500 bp were gel-excised and purified with the QIAquick gel extraction kit before sequencing. Regarding the original processing steps: Reads were cleaned using Trimmomatic, were merged into complete CDR3 sequences using FLASH, and were assigned to V(D)J germline segments using MiTCR. Clonal diversity was computed as the inverse Simpson's index with VDJtools. A read counted as productive if the sequence was in-frame and lacked a premature stop codon. TCRdb reworked the public reads: Q25 trimming with fastp, MiXCR clone assembly, productive beta chains retained. Every CDR3 protein is listed once, alongside the most common genes and DNA of its rows. These V and J calls originate from TCRdb's pipeline instead of the authors' own analysis. The sample table records about 110,000 distinct CDR3 sequences; roughly 80% of these occur just once. Around 37% of the sample is held by the ten biggest clonotypes.

The source is a woman between 55 and 75 years old with non-small cell lung cancer. Sequencing was done on a sample of lung tumor tissue. The sequence is built from TRBV11-1 and TRBJ1-6, and TRBD1 may be the D gene, going by 6 matching bases. This receptor carries the CDR3 CASSYNGQSYNTPLHF. The sequenced DNA is TGTGCCAGCAGCTACAACGGACAGTCTTATAATACACCCCTCCACTTT.